One and the same sample provided the 23 T cell receptor beta chains below, sequenced in a study of blood T cell repertoires in COVID-19. Assay: immunoSEQ multiplex PCR; the TCRdb copy retains only in-frame clones and omits some. Among some 270,000 clones listed, nearly 90% were seen once. Material: peripheral blood. The receptors shown here come from a woman aged 40 to 50 who had recovered from COVID-19.

V is TRBV9 and J is TRBJ2-5, with 11 positions matching TRBD2. Germline CDR1 is SGDLS and CDR2 is YYNGEE. With V trimmed by 4 bases and J by 9 bases, 11 bases remained unmatched. The CDR3 runs to 15 residues. CDR3 loop: CASSYTSTSGTPQYF. The CDR3 region has the DNA TGTGCCAGCAGCTATACTTCGACTAGCGGGACTCCCCAGTACTTC.

The chain combines TRBV27 with TRBJ2-3; D is perhaps TRBD2 (6 bases). This CDR3 region has 15 residues. V lost 3 bases and J 2 bases, leaving 12 bases between the germline ends. CDR1 and CDR2 from the germline V gene are MNHEY and SMNVEV (reference sequence). This CDR3 is CASSFGLAHTDTQYF. The CDR3 nucleotides are TGTGCCAGCAGTTTTGGGCTAGCGCACACAGATACGCAGTATTTT.

The V and J genes are TRBV10-3 and TRBJ2-7; 8 bases agree with TRBD2. Germline V gene data show CDR1 as ENHRY and CDR2 as SYGVKD. The CDR3 runs 13 residues. The CDR3 spells CAISESGSYGQYV. The CDR3 DNA reads TGTGCCATCAGTGAAAGCGGGAGTTACGGGCAGTACGTC.

This sequence joins TRBV5-1 and TRBJ1-1, with 8 bases aligning to TRBD1. The CDR3 has 14 residues. The germline gives CDR1 SGHRS, CDR2 YFSETQ. J lost 5 bases, V lost 4 bases, and 7 bases had no gene match. CDR3 protein: CASSGEQGGTEAFF. DNA for the CDR3: TGCGCCAGCAGCGGAGAACAGGGGGGTACTGAAGCTTTCTTT.

There are a few counts of this clone. V gene TRBV7-9 combines with J gene TRBJ1-6; 7 bases line up with TRBD1. Germline V gene data show CDR1 as SEHNR and CDR2 as FQNEAQ (reference sequence). This CDR3 contains 16 residues. With V trimmed by 1 base and J by 5 bases, 5 bases remained unmatched. The CDR3 reads CASSLGTGGDNSPLHF. The CDR3 DNA sequence: TGTGCCAGCAGCTTAGGGACAGGAGGGGATAATTCACCCCTCCACTTT.

The chain combines TRBV9 with TRBJ2-1; the match to TRBD2 covers 10 bases. With 2 bases clipped from V and 1 base from J, the junction kept 0 bases outside the gene matches. CDR1 and CDR2 (germline): SGDLS, YYNGEE. The CDR3 consists of 15 residues. The DNA of the CDR3 is TGTGCCAGCAGCGTTAGCGGGAGGTCCTACAATGAGCAGTTCTTC. This encodes CASSVSGRSYNEQFF.

This clone counts as medium-sized. The CDR3 reads CATGGSSESYNEQFF. CDR3 DNA sequence: TGTGCCACCGGAGGTTCTTCAGAGTCCTACAATGAGCAGTTCTTC. The chain links TRBV15 to TRBJ2-1; TRBD2 might be the D (5 bases). CDR3 length: 15 amino acids. The germline V and J ends were trimmed by 8 bases and 1 base, with 15 bases remaining between them. The V gene's germline CDR1 is LNHNV and CDR2 YYDKDF (reference sequence).

The chain has TRBV27 and TRBJ2-1, with no clear D. Looked up from germline, CDR1 is MNHEY and CDR2 is SMNVEV (reference sequence). This CDR3 region has 13 residues. The V and J ends lost 4 bases and 6 bases respectively, with 10 bases between them. CDR3 DNA sequence: TGTGCCAGCAGTTCAGAACAGCCCAATGAGCAGTTCTTC. Protein product: CASSSEQPNEQFF.

The genes are TRBV3-1 (or the pseudogene TRBV3-2) and TRBJ2-7; 7 positions match TRBD2. Trimming took 4 bases from V and 2 from J; bases not matched to a gene: 11. CDR1 is LGHDT, CDR2 YNNKEL, per germline (reference sequence). CDR3 length: 16 amino acids. Here the CDR3 reads CASSPWGEGNPYEQYF. In DNA, the CDR3 is TGTGCCAGCAGCCCCTGGGGGGAGGGGAACCCCTACGAGCAGTACTTC.

V gene TRBV7-2 combines with J gene TRBJ2-1; 12 bases line up with TRBD1. The CDR3 extends over 18 amino acids. The trim removed 0 bases at V and 6 bases at J, leaving 9 bases unmatched. Germline V gene lookup returns CDR1 SGHTA and CDR2 FQGNSA. The CDR3, as DNA: TGTGCCAGCAGCTTAGCCGTTGGGACAGGGGGCTACACCAATGAGCAGTTCTTC. Translating gives CASSLAVGTGGYTNEQFF.

The V and J genes are TRBV7-2 and TRBJ2-1; 9 bases line up with TRBD1. Per the germline V gene, CDR1 is SGHTA and CDR2 is FQGNSA. The V gene end was trimmed by 3 bases and the J gene end by 4 bases; junction bases not matched to a gene: 7. This CDR3 comprises 16 residues. CDR3 nucleotide sequence: TGTGCCAGCAGCTTTGTTGGGACAGGGTTATACAATGAGCAGTTCTTC. Its protein is CASSFVGTGLYNEQFF. Full variable domain (remainder filled in from reference TRBV7-2 and TRBJ2-1): GAGVSQSPSNKVTEKGKDVELRCDPISGHTALYWYRQSLGQGLEFLIYFQGNSAPDKSGLPSDRFSAERTGGSVSTLTIQRTQQEDSAVYLCASSFVGTGLYNEQFFGPGTRLTVL.

The chain's CDR3 is CASSIGGGSYNEQFF. CDR3 DNA: TGTGCCAGTAGTATAGGTGGAGGGAGCTACAATGAGCAGTTCTTC. The chain uses TRBV19 and TRBJ2-1, with D tentatively TRBD2 (6 bases). Germline V gene sequence: CDR1 LNHDA, CDR2 SQIVND (reference sequence). V lost 1 base and J lost 3, with 10 bases in between. This CDR3 is built from 15 residues.

The chain joins TRBV29-1 to TRBJ1-5, with 7 nucleotides matching TRBD1. Germline lookup yields CDR1 SQVTM and CDR2 ANQGSEA. The CDR3 consists of 14 residues. The ends lost 4 bases at V and 7 bases at J; junction bases unmatched: 10. The CDR3 sequence is CSVAQGNKGQPQHF. CDR3 in DNA: TGCAGCGTTGCACAGGGGAATAAGGGCCAGCCCCAGCATTTT.

The chain has TRBV18 and TRBJ2-7; 9 bases are shared with TRBD1. Germline assignment: CDR1 KGHSH and CDR2 LQKENI. J gave up 7 bases and V 5 bases, and 9 bases lay outside the gene matches. The CDR3 has 14 residues. The CDR3 nucleotides read TGTGCCAGCTCATACAAGGGACAGGGAAGAGAGCAGTACGTC. It encodes CASSYKGQGREQYV.

The chain links TRBV3-1 (or the pseudogene TRBV3-2) to TRBJ2-3, with D tentatively TRBD2 (6 bases). CDR3 length: 16 amino acids. V was pared by 2 bases and J by 0 bases, with 12 bases between. The V gene's germline CDR1 is LGHDT and CDR2 YNNKEL (reference sequence). The CDR3 region is CASSQYPGTSTDTQYF. The CDR3 DNA is TGTGCCAGCAGCCAATACCCCGGGACTAGCACAGATACGCAGTATTTT.

The chain has TRBV5-1 and TRBJ2-2, with D perhaps TRBD2 (6 bases). V shed 0 bases and J shed 6 bases, with 15 bases lying between them. The CDR3 has 16 residues. Germline CDR1 reads SGHRS; CDR2 reads YFSETQ. CDR3 sequence: CASSLGGDVSSGELFF. In nucleotides, the CDR3 is TGCGCCAGCAGCTTGGGCGGGGACGTTTCCTCCGGGGAGCTGTTTTTT. The full variable domain, its missing parts supplied by reference TRBV5-1 and TRBJ2-2, is KAGVTQTPRYLIKTRGQQVTLSCSPISGHRSVSWYQQTPGQGLQFLFEYFSETQRNKGNFPGRFSGRQFSNSRSEMNVSTLELGDSALYLCASSLGGDVSSGELFFGEGSRLTVL.

The V call is TRBV4-2, the J call TRBJ1-2; TRBD1 matches 7 bases. The CDR3 has 16 amino acids. Per germline, CDR1 LGHNA and CDR2 YNFKEQ. V was pared by 3 bases and J by 5 bases, with 12 bases of the junction left unmatched. The CDR3 coding sequence is TGTGCCAGCAGCCAGTCCGGTGTCGGGACAGATTATGGCTACACCTTC. Amino acid sequence: CASSQSGVGTDYGYTF.

This sequence joins TRBV10-3 and TRBJ1-2, with D uncertain. Germline values: CDR1 ENHRY, CDR2 SYGVKD. Trimming took 6 bases from V and 5 from J, leaving 16 bases between them. This CDR3 is built from 14 residues. Here the CDR3 DNA reads TGTGCCATCAGGACGGGGAGGGCGGAGTATGGCTACACCTTC. This translates into CAIRTGRAEYGYTF.

As DNA, the CDR3 is TGTGCCACCAGTGTTGGGAGCTCAGATACGCAGTATTTT. It translates to CATSVGSSDTQYF. The V call is TRBV24-1, the J call TRBJ2-3, with TRBD2 as a possible D gene (5 bases). The CDR3 contains 13 residues. CDR1 KGHDR and CDR2 SFDVKD come from the germline V gene. Trimming pared 5 bases from V and 4 bases from J, leaving 9 bases between.

The CDR3 reads CASSTNLPGTGELFF. CDR3 sequence (DNA): TGTGCCAGCAGTACTAACCTACCGGGCACCGGGGAGCTGTTTTTT. V and J are TRBV6-5 and TRBJ2-2; no clear D. CDR3 length: 15 residues. Trimming left V 5 bases short and J 4 bases short, with 14 bases between. Germline-derived CDR1 and CDR2 are MNHEY and SVGAGI.

This clone has only one observation. The chain combines TRBV19 with TRBJ1-4, with 7 nucleotides matching TRBD1. With V trimmed by 7 bases and J by 4 bases, 9 bases remained unmatched. Germline V lookup: CDR1 LNHDA, CDR2 SQIVND (reference sequence). The CDR3 extends over 15 amino acids. The CDR3 here is CASKTGTALNEKLFF. The CDR3 nucleotides read TGTGCCAGTAAAACCGGGACAGCGCTTAATGAAAAACTGTTTTTT.

The chain employs TRBV19 and TRBJ1-2; D unclear. The CDR3 runs 15 residues. Germline values: CDR1 LNHDA, CDR2 SQIVND (reference sequence). Between the trimmed V and J ends, which lost 6 bases and 2 bases, there was a span of 16 bases. This CDR3 reads CASRSGRDLNYGYTF. DNA of the CDR3: TGTGCCAGTAGGTCGGGAAGGGATCTAAACTATGGCTACACCTTC.

This clone came up once. J is TRBJ2-1 and V is TRBV18; D might be TRBD1 (6 bases). The CDR3 covers 15 residues. The germline gives CDR1 KGHSH, CDR2 LQKENI. V was trimmed by 3 bases and J by 4 bases, leaving 13 bases between them. The CDR3 DNA reads as TGTGCCAGCTCACCCGACCGGGACACTTACAATGAGCAGTTCTTC. The encoded protein is CASSPDRDTYNEQFF.